A selection of T cell receptor beta chains follows, all from one sample in a study of cytomegalovirus exposure and HLA in healthy donors. TCRdb's copy holds only in-frame clones and misses some; the assay was immunoSEQ multiplex PCR. Among 150,000 to 200,000 clones listed, about four fifths were seen once. Sequencing was carried out using PBMCs. These receptor sequences come from a man younger than 35 in good health and CMV-seronegative. CDR3s include the opening cysteine and the closing phenylalanine or tryptophan. A D gene is named only where the DNA matches it firmly. Clone size is stated in some rows and not others, as once, few, many or a class when expanded.

size	D	V	J	DNA	CDR3
NA	TRBD1	TRBV7-6	TRBJ2-5	TGTGCCAGCAGCTTAGTGACAGGGGGGCAGCAGACCCAGTACTTC	CASSLVTGGQQTQYF
NA	TRBD2	TRBV7-6	TRBJ2-1	TGTGCCAGCACCGAAAGCGGGGGTACCTCCTACAATGAGCAGTTCTTC	CASTESGGTSYNEQFF
NA	NA	TRBV7-7	TRBJ1-1	TGTGCCAGCAGCTTAGTTCCTTATCGGGGGATGAACACTGAAGCTTTCTTT	CASSLVPYRGMNTEAFF
NA	NA	TRBV19	TRBJ1-2	TGTGCCAGTAGTATAGCGACAGGCAATAACTATGGCTACACCTTC	CASSIATGNNYGYTF
once	NA	TRBV7-8	TRBJ2-1	TGTGCCAGCAGCTTAGGGTATAGGTCTAGCGTGCGGTACAATGAGCAGTTCTTC	CASSLGYRSSVRYNEQFF
once	NA	TRBV5-4	TRBJ2-7	TGTGCCAGCAGCTTGGACCAGGCTACCTACGAGCAGTACTTC	CASSLDQATYEQYF
NA	NA	TRBV11-2	TRBJ1-1	TGTGCCAGCAGCTTAGGCCAGTCGAACACTGAAGCTTTCTTT	CASSLGQSNTEAFF
NA	NA	TRBV5-6	TRBJ1-5	TGTGCCAGCAGCACGAAAACAGGGTTTAGCAATCAGCCCCAGCATTTT	CASSTKTGFSNQPQHF
NA	TRBD2	TRBV6-6	TRBJ2-1	TGTGCCAGCAGTTACCCGCTAGCGGGTAGCGATGAGCAGTTCTTC	CASSYPLAGSDEQFF
NA	NA	TRBV25-1	TRBJ1-2	TGTGCCAGCAGTTTTATCGGTAACTATGGCTACACCTTC	CASSFIGNYGYTF
NA	TRBD2	TRBV10-3	TRBJ2-7	TGTGCCATCAGCGGCCTACCGGGACTAGCGGTCTCCTACGAGCAGTACTTC	CAISGLPGLAVSYEQYF
NA	TRBD1	TRBV5-8	TRBJ2-5	TGTGCCAGCAGCCCCCGGGGCCCGGGACAGGGGATGGAGACCCAGTACTTC	CASSPRGPGQGMETQYF
NA	NA	TRBV27	TRBJ2-7	TGTGCCAGCAGTTTATTTTCAGGGGCGTACGAGCAGTACTTC	CASSLFSGAYEQYF
NA	TRBD1	TRBV5-1	TRBJ1-5	TGCGCCAGCAGCCACGGGACAGGGAAAAATCAGCCCCAGCATTTT	CASSHGTGKNQPQHF
NA	TRBD2	TRBV6-1	TRBJ2-3	TGTGCAAGCAGGGTACTAGCGGGAGGCACAGATACGCAGTATTTT	CASRVLAGGTDTQYF
NA	NA	TRBV4-1	TRBJ2-7	TGCGCCAGCAGCCAGCCACTCCACAGGGAAGAGCAGTACTTC	CASSQPLHREEQYF
NA	NA	TRBV7-9	TRBJ2-5	TGTGCCAGCAGCTCACAAGAGACCCAGTACTTC	CASSSQETQYF
NA	TRBD2	TRBV30	TRBJ2-3	TGTGCCTGGACTTTGGGCGGGGGGTCCACAGATACGCAGTATTTT	CAWTLGGGSTDTQYF
NA	NA	TRBV27	TRBJ1-6	TGTGCCAGCACACCCACAGGGTCCCTATTGTACGGTTCACCCCTCCACTTT	CASTPTGSLLYGSPLHF
NA	NA	TRBV19	TRBJ2-1	TGTGCCAGTAGTATAGTTCAGGACATGGGTGAGCAGTTCTTC	CASSIVQDMGEQFF
NA	NA	TRBV7-6	TRBJ2-2	TGTGCCAGCAGCTTAATGGGTCAGCCCGGGGCCGGGGAGCTGTTTTTT	CASSLMGQPGAGELFF
NA	TRBD2	TRBV5-1	TRBJ2-1	TGCGCCAGCAGCAATAGCGGGGGTTCCTACAATGAGCAGTTCTTC	CASSNSGGSYNEQFF
NA	NA	TRBV19	TRBJ1-5	TGTGCCAGTAGAAGAATAAGCAGCAATCAGCCCCAGCATTTT	CASRRISSNQPQHF
NA	TRBD2	TRBV7-2	TRBJ2-5	TGTGCCAGCAGCTCCTCGGGACTAGGAGAGACCCAGTACTTC	CASSSSGLGETQYF
NA	NA	TRBV7-3	TRBJ2-3	TGTGCCAGCAGCTTAACTCGAAGTACTAGCACAGATACGCAGTATTTT	CASSLTRSTSTDTQYF
NA	NA	TRBV12-5	TRBJ2-5	TGTGCTAGTGGCCTGGCCGTGGAAGAGACCCAGTACTTC	CASGLAVEETQYF
NA	TRBD1	TRBV15	TRBJ2-7	TGTGCCACCAGCTCTCCCCCCGGGACAGGGGCAGTATCCGAGCAGTACTTC	CATSSPPGTGAVSEQYF
NA	TRBD2	TRBV4-1	TRBJ2-1	TGCGCCAGCAGCCAAGCGGGGGGGGACATTGGTGAGCAGTTCTTC	CASSQAGGDIGEQFF
few	TRBD2	TRBV28	TRBJ2-1	TGTGCCAGCAGTCTAACACTAGCGGGCGGGATATACAATGAGCAGTTCTTC	CASSLTLAGGIYNEQFF
NA	TRBD2	TRBV5-1	TRBJ2-5	TGCGCCAGCAGTCTCTCGGGGGGGCCGCGGGAGACCCAGTACTTC	CASSLSGGPRETQYF
NA	TRBD1	TRBV5-6	TRBJ1-1	TGTGCCAGCGGGTTACAGGGGCTCAACACTGAAGCTTTCTTT	CASGLQGLNTEAFF
NA	TRBD2	TRBV11-3	TRBJ2-5	TGTGCCAGCAGCGCCCGACTAGCGGGGGCCGAACAAGAGACCCAGTACTTC	CASSARLAGAEQETQYF
NA	TRBD1	TRBV10-3	TRBJ1-1	TGTGCCAGCGGGACAGGGGCGCGGAACACTGAAGCTTTCTTT	CASGTGARNTEAFF
NA	TRBD2	TRBV5-1	TRBJ2-5	TGCGCCAGCAGCCCCGGGACTAGCGAGGAGACCCAGTACTTC	CASSPGTSEETQYF
NA	NA	TRBV4-3	TRBJ2-2	TGCGCCAGCAGCCTCCTAACAGGAAACACCGGGGAGCTGTTTTTT	CASSLLTGNTGELFF
NA	TRBD1	TRBV7-8	TRBJ2-2	TGTGCCAGCAGCTTAGAAGGACAGGTGAACACCGGGGAGCTGTTTTTT	CASSLEGQVNTGELFF
NA	TRBD1	TRBV9	TRBJ2-7	TGTGCCAGCAGCGTAGGGGGGGGACAGGGGTCGGCCGAGCAGTACTTC	CASSVGGGQGSAEQYF
NA	NA	TRBV7-2	TRBJ1-1	TGTGCCAGCAGCTCAATAGGAGGCTCTGAAGCTTTCTTT	CASSSIGGSEAFF
NA	NA	TRBV7-2	TRBJ2-7	TGTGCCAGCAGACAGAGCGGGCTCTACGAGCAGTACTTC	CASRQSGLYEQYF
NA	TRBD2	TRBV7-6	TRBJ2-3	TGTGCCAGCAGCCTTACCGGGACTAGCGGTGGGTTGGCAGATACGCAGTATTTT	CASSLTGTSGGLADTQYF
NA	TRBD1	TRBV5-5	TRBJ2-7	TGTGCCAGCACGGACAGGCCTACCTACGAGCAGTACTTC	CASTDRPTYEQYF
NA	TRBD1	TRBV6-1	TRBJ1-6	TGTGCCAGCAGTGGGAACCGGGACAGGGGTCTTAGCAATTCACCCCTCCACTTT	CASSGNRDRGLSNSPLHF
NA	NA	TRBV4-3	TRBJ2-7	TGCGCCAGCAGCCAATTTACCAGGGGATCCTACGAGCAGTACTTC	CASSQFTRGSYEQYF
NA	TRBD1	TRBV7-8	TRBJ1-2	TGTGCCAGCAGCTTAGGGAGTACAGGGGATTTTTATGGCTACACCTTC	CASSLGSTGDFYGYTF